The sequence of this TCR beta chain was determined in a study of CD8+CD57+ T cells in acquired aplastic anemia. Study conclusions and caveats: In common between the patients and the controls were around 29 CD8+ CDR3 sequences.

This clonotype has more than one count but fewer than ten. Its antigen is as yet unknown. Patients who underwent sequencing had shown CD8+CD57+ cell expansion by flow cytometry. Each patient had severe acquired aplastic anemia. Investigators profiled TCR beta VDJ and CDR3 from genomic DNA template. MiXCR, applied by TCRdb to the reads, yields one record per CDR3 protein. The data show 250,000 or so distinct CDR3 sequences, with around 43% seen just once and about 8.3% held by the top ten. With 11 bases clipped from V and 1 base from J, the junction kept 8 bases outside the gene matches. Germline-derived CDR1 and CDR2 are KGHDR and SFDVKD. CDR3 length equals 15 residues.

This chain joins TRBV24-1 and TRBJ1-5; 9 bases fit TRBD1. The material sequenced was sorted CD4+, CD8+, or CD8+CD57+ T cells (not recorded which) from PBMCs. This clonotype was obtained from a human donor with aplastic anemia. The CDR3 spells CASSRQGGSNQPQHF. DNA for the CDR3: TGTGCCAGCAGCCGACAGGGGGGGAGCAATCAGCCCCAGCATTTT.